Following are 27 T cell receptor beta chains from one sample sequenced in a study of cytomegalovirus exposure and HLA in healthy donors. PCR used 60 Vbeta primers and 13 Jbeta primers. TCRdb keeps only in-frame clones here, not all; method: immunoSEQ multiplex PCR. The table lists fewer than 200,000 clones. Sequencing was performed on PBMCs. These receptors were collected from a woman in her sixties in good health and CMV-seronegative.

The chain has TRBV7-6 and TRBJ2-2; D gene ambiguous. V was trimmed by 5 bases and J by 5 bases, leaving 12 bases between them. The CDR3 is 14 amino acids. Germline values: CDR1 SGHVS, CDR2 FNYEAQ. The CDR3 sequence is CASSPFAETGELFF. In nucleotides, the CDR3 is TGTGCCAGCAGCCCTTTCGCGGAAACCGGGGAGCTGTTTTTT.

V usage is TRBV9 and J usage is TRBJ2-3; 9 bases map to TRBD2. CDR3 length equals 15 residues. CDR1 is SGDLS, CDR2 YYNGEE, per germline. V dropped 0 bases and J dropped 5; count of bases not matched to a gene: 4. The CDR3 DNA reads as TGTGCCAGCAGCGTAGTGGCGGGAGGGAGAGATACGCAGTATTTT. Amino acids: CASSVVAGGRDTQYF.

V gene TRBV7-7 combines with J gene TRBJ2-1; TRBD2 matches 12 bases. The junction had 12 bases not matched to a gene; V was cut back by 5 bases and J by 7 bases. The CDR3 extends over 17 amino acids. The germline V gene encodes CDR1 SSHAT and CDR2 FNYEAQ (reference sequence). For the CDR3, the DNA is TGTGCCAGCAGCGCGCTAGCGGGGGGGCAGTCCGGGAATGAGCAGTTCTTC. The encoded protein is CASSALAGGQSGNEQFF.

This CDR3 reads CASSWGERAQPQHF. CDR3 nucleotide sequence: TGTGCCAGCAGTTGGGGGGAGAGGGCTCAGCCCCAGCATTTT. The chain is built from TRBV6-6 and TRBJ1-5, with D perhaps matching TRBD1 (5 bases). The CDR3 totals 14 residues. Germline V gives CDR1 MNHNY, CDR2 SVGAGI (reference sequence). Trimming stripped 4 bases from V and 6 bases from J, with 13 bases between.

The gene calls are TRBV5-1 and TRBJ2-7; 8 bases align to TRBD2. The CDR3 has 16 amino acids. The junction had 13 bases not matched to a gene; V was cut back by 5 bases and J by 3 bases. Germline assignment: CDR1 SGHRS and CDR2 YFSETQ. CDR3 sequence reads: CASSSAFGAGVYEQYF. The DNA of the CDR3 is TGCGCCAGCAGTTCCGCATTCGGAGCGGGAGTCTACGAGCAGTACTTC.

The V call is TRBV5-8, the J call TRBJ1-2; the match to TRBD1 covers 9 bases. The ends lost 0 bases at V and 4 bases at J; junction bases unmatched: 4. In germline, CDR1 is SGHTS, CDR2 YDEGEE. This CDR3 region has 15 residues. The CDR3 loop is CASSLGDRGVYGYTF. The CDR3 DNA is TGTGCCAGCAGCTTGGGAGACAGGGGGGTCTATGGCTACACCTTC.

The genes are TRBV15 and TRBJ2-6; the D is unclear. The CDR3 spans 15 residues. The ends were cut back, 5 bases at V and 4 bases at J, with 12 bases in the middle. CDR1 is LNHNV and CDR2 is YYDKDF in the germline V gene (reference sequence). The CDR3 bases are TGTGCCACCAGCCCTGTGAGTGCGGGGGCCAACGTCCTGACTTTC. Translated, it gives CATSPVSAGANVLTF.

V usage is TRBV10-3 and J usage is TRBJ1-1, with D possibly matching TRBD1 (6 bases). The CDR3 is made up of 15 amino acids. Germline assignment: CDR1 ENHRY and CDR2 SYGVKD. Trimming removed 9 bases at V and 1 base at J, with 18 bases between. This CDR3 reads CAIVSSDRPNTEAFF. As DNA, the CDR3 is TGTGCCATTGTCTCCTCCGACAGGCCGAACACTGAAGCTTTCTTT.

The CDR3 is CASSSGTLDTEAFF. In DNA form, the CDR3 reads TGCGCCAGCAGTAGCGGGACTCTGGACACTGAAGCTTTCTTT. This sequence joins TRBV5-1 and TRBJ1-1; possibly TRBD1 for D (5 bases). The length of the CDR3 is 14 residues. Trimming removed 5 bases from V and 3 bases from J, with 14 bases in between. Germline CDR1 SGHRS, CDR2 YFSETQ.

Points on this clone: An end of the junction differs from the germline gene, which may be a read error. This rearrangement joins TRBV5-1 to TRBJ1-2, with 7 positions matching TRBD1. Germline CDR1 and CDR2: SGHRS and YFSETQ. This CDR3 region has 17 residues. CDR3 sequence: CASTQTYNRGRLYGYAF. CDR3 bases: TGCGCCAGCACCCAAACTTACAACAGGGGAAGGCTCTATGGCTACGCCTTC.

The chain has TRBV6-1 and TRBJ1-2; 7 bases are a match to TRBD1. V shed 1 base, J shed 6 bases, and the junction held 8 bases outside the gene matches. This CDR3 comprises 15 residues. Germline values: CDR1 MNHNS, CDR2 SASEGT. CDR3 sequence: CASSEEEGGGHGYTF. The CDR3 bases are TGTGCCAGCAGTGAAGAAGAAGGGGGCGGGCATGGCTACACCTTC.

The chain recombines TRBV7-5 with TRBJ1-5; no check of the table's D call, TRBD1, against the DNA was made. TRBV7-5 is noted as a pseudogene. This CDR3 region has 15 residues. The CDR3 loop reads CVRSLVGSSGGTQHF. The CDR3 DNA sequence: TGTGTCAGAAGCTTGGTGGGATCCTCAGGGGGGACCCAGCATTTT.

The J gene is TRBJ2-5, the V gene TRBV15, with 10 nucleotides matching TRBD2. V was pared by 5 bases and J by 2 bases, with 5 bases of the junction left unmatched. There are 15 residues in the CDR3. Germline CDR1 and CDR2: LNHNV and YYDKDF (reference sequence). Here the CDR3 reads CATSVGLAEQETQYF. CDR3 DNA sequence: TGTGCCACCAGCGTTGGACTAGCGGAACAAGAGACCCAGTACTTC.

Details on this clone: The junction does not match germline at one end; this may be a read error. This chain links TRBV27 with TRBJ1-5, with D perhaps matching TRBD1 (5 bases). Looked up from germline, CDR1 is MNHEY and CDR2 is SMNVEV (reference sequence). This CDR3 is 15 amino acids long. DNA for the CDR3: TGTGTCAGCAGCGAGGTGGGGGACTTGGGTCAGCCCCAGCATTTT. Its protein product is CVSSEVGDLGQPQHF.

V usage is TRBV19 and J usage is TRBJ2-3; the match to TRBD1 covers 7 bases. Germline values: CDR1 LNHDA, CDR2 SQIVND (reference sequence). This CDR3 contains 14 residues. J lost 0 bases, V lost 4 bases, and 1 base had no gene match. CDR3 amino acids: CASSRTGSTDTQYF. CDR3 nucleotide sequence: TGTGCCAGTAGTAGGACAGGCAGCACAGATACGCAGTATTTT.

The CDR3 bases are TGTGCCAGCAGCTTGGAGGAACAAGAGACCCAGTACTTC. This codes for CASSLEEQETQYF. This chain connects TRBV7-2 to TRBJ2-5; weak D call: TRBD2 (5 bases). The ends were cut back, 3 bases at V and 2 bases at J, with 7 bases in the middle. The CDR3 consists of 13 residues. The germline gives CDR1 SGHTA, CDR2 FQGNSA.

This sequence joins TRBV6-5 and TRBJ1-2; D ambiguous. Per germline, CDR1 MNHEY and CDR2 SVGAGI. The CDR3 covers 12 residues. V was cut by 6 bases and J by 8 bases, with 13 bases left in between. The CDR3 DNA reads TGTGCCAGCAGCAATCGTCCTGGCGGCTACACCTTC. Protein product: CASSNRPGGYTF.

The genes are TRBV15 and TRBJ2-1; 9 nucleotides agree with TRBD1. The V gene end was trimmed by 0 bases and the J gene end by 16 bases; junction bases not matched to a gene: 13. The CDR3 consists of 15 residues. Germline assignment: CDR1 LNHNV and CDR2 YYDKDF (reference sequence). CDR3 nucleotides: TGTGCCACCAGCAGAGATCCCAAAGGGACAGGGTATAGTTTCTTC. As protein: CATSRDPKGTGYSFF.

The chain carries TRBV4-1 and TRBJ2-1; D possibly corresponds to TRBD2 (5 bases). CDR1 and CDR2 (germline): MGHRA, YSYEKL. The CDR3 length is 15 residues. V was pared by 6 bases and J by 0 bases, with 12 bases between. The CDR3 here is CASRGAASSYNEQFF. The DNA for the CDR3 is TGCGCCAGCAGAGGAGCGGCTAGCTCCTACAATGAGCAGTTCTTC.

V and J are TRBV7-8 and TRBJ1-2; maybe TRBD1 (5 bases). The CDR3 contains 15 residues. Trimming pared 5 bases from V and 4 bases from J, leaving 17 bases between. CDR1 is SGHVS, CDR2 FQNEAQ, per germline. The CDR3 here is CASSQTVYLVYGYTF. DNA of the CDR3: TGTGCCAGCAGCCAGACAGTGTACCTAGTCTATGGCTACACCTTC.

The chain joins TRBV4-3 to TRBJ2-1; tentative D call: TRBD1 (6 bases). The V and J ends lost 0 bases and 8 bases respectively, with 8 bases between them. The CDR3 covers 13 residues. CDR1 is LGHNA and CDR2 is YSLEER in the germline V gene. The CDR3 DNA follows: TGCGCCAGCAGCCAAGATGGGGGCTATGAGCAGTTCTTC. Translating it yields CASSQDGGYEQFF.

The V gene is TRBV7-9, the J gene TRBJ1-2; 7 nucleotides agree with TRBD1. From germline, CDR1 is SEHNR and CDR2 FQNEAQ (reference sequence). The CDR3 totals 17 residues. V was clipped by 3 bases and J by 6 bases; unmatched bases: 16. The CDR3 coding sequence is TGTGCCAGCAGCTTCCGGGACAGTCATAGCCGTTGGGATGGCTACACCTTC. The encoded protein is CASSFRDSHSRWDGYTF.

V and J are TRBV6-5 and TRBJ2-7; TRBD1 matches at 7 bases. CDR3 length equals 15 residues. CDR1 MNHEY and CDR2 SVGAGI come from the germline V gene. The J segment lost 2 bases and the V segment lost 2 bases, leaving 6 bases of the junction unmatched. The CDR3 loop is CASSYTRQGAYEQYF. The CDR3 nucleotides read TGTGCCAGCAGTTACACGCGGCAGGGGGCCTACGAGCAGTACTTC.

Here the CDR3 DNA reads TGCAGTGCTAACTGGGGAAACACCATATATTTT. Protein product: CSANWGNTIYF. This chain connects TRBV20-1 to TRBJ1-3; the D is unclear. This CDR3 comprises 11 residues. Germline values: CDR1 DFQATT, CDR2 SNEGSKA (reference sequence). Trimming removed 4 bases at V and 4 bases at J, with 5 bases between.

V usage is TRBV7-9 and J usage is TRBJ1-4; a weak D match, TRBD1 (5 bases). The CDR3 sequence is 16 residues long. Germline V gene data show CDR1 as SEHNR and CDR2 as FQNEAQ (reference sequence). V was shortened by 5 bases and J by 7 bases, with 20 bases between the two germline ends. CDR3 amino acids: CASSPIGGARFEKLFF. The CDR3 DNA reads as TGTGCCAGCAGCCCGATCGGGGGAGCGCGTTTTGAAAAACTGTTTTTT.

V usage is TRBV29-1 and J usage is TRBJ2-4, with a weak D call TRBD1 (6 bases). Germline V gene lookup returns CDR1 SQVTM and CDR2 ANQGSEA. Trimming removed 4 bases at V and 1 base at J, with 11 bases between. The CDR3 is 14 amino acids. The CDR3 DNA is TGCAGCGTTGGGACAGACCTGGCCAAAAACATTCAGTACTTC. Translated: CSVGTDLAKNIQYF. The full variable domain, rest sourced from reference TRBV29-1 and TRBJ2-4, is SAVISQKPSRDICQRGTSLTIQCQVDSQVTMMFWYRQQPGQSLTLIATANQGSEATYESGFVIDKFPISRPNLTFSTLTVSNMSPEDSSIYLCSVGTDLAKNIQYFGAGTRLSVL.

The rearrangement joins TRBV7-2 to TRBJ1-5, with TRBD1 as a possible D gene (5 bases). This CDR3 comprises 14 residues. Trimming shortened V by 5 bases and J by 6 bases, and 14 bases separated the two germline ends. Looked up from germline, CDR1 is SGHTA and CDR2 is FQGNSA. CDR3 sequence reads: CASSPIQEGQPQHF. Written as DNA, the CDR3 is TGTGCCAGCAGCCCGATACAGGAAGGTCAGCCCCAGCATTTT.